The next 32 T cell receptor beta chains were all read from a single sample in a study of blood T cell repertoires in COVID-19. Measured with immunoSEQ multiplex PCR; TCRdb has only the in-frame clones, and not every one. This table has about 72,000 clones, about four fifths appearing once. Sequenced: peripheral blood. Receptors were obtained from a human donor in a cohort sampled during active COVID-19.

The genes are TRBV3-1 (or the pseudogene TRBV3-2) and TRBJ2-5; a possible D gene is TRBD2 (7 bases). V dropped 8 bases and J dropped 2 bases, with 15 bases sitting between them. The CDR3 consists of 14 residues. The V gene's germline CDR1 is LGHDT and CDR2 YNNKEL (reference sequence). CDR3 amino acids: CASLPGGGQETQYF. The CDR3 DNA sequence: TGTGCCAGCCTACCGGGGGGCGGTCAAGAGACCCAGTACTTC.

The rearrangement joins TRBV5-5 to TRBJ1-5; no definite D call. Deletions cut 7 bases from V and 4 bases from J, with 12 bases between. The CDR3 covers 13 residues. Germline CDR1 SGHKS, CDR2 YYEKEE (reference sequence). Written as DNA, the CDR3 is TGTGCCAGCGGGGAGGGAGAGAATCAGCCCCAGCATTTT. Translated: CASGEGENQPQHF.

The chain joins TRBV7-9 to TRBJ2-5, with TRBD1 as a possible D gene (7 bases). Trimming pared 3 bases from V and 4 bases from J, leaving 15 bases between. The CDR3 contains 15 residues. The germline gives CDR1 SEHNR, CDR2 FQNEAQ (reference sequence). CDR3 loop: CASSFVQGGAETQYF. CDR3 bases: TGTGCCAGCAGCTTTGTCCAGGGGGGAGCAGAGACCCAGTACTTC.

This chain connects TRBV3-1 (or the pseudogene TRBV3-2) to TRBJ1-2; D gene ambiguous. Looked up from germline, CDR1 is LGHDT and CDR2 is YNNKEL (reference sequence). Trimming left V 0 bases short and J 0 bases short, with 14 bases between. CDR3 length: 17 residues. This CDR3 is CASSQDFRRHANYGYTF. In DNA, the CDR3 is TGTGCCAGCAGCCAAGATTTCCGGCGGCACGCTAACTATGGCTACACCTTC.

This rearrangement joins TRBV5-6 to TRBJ2-7; 9 positions match TRBD1. With V trimmed by 1 base and J by 4 bases, 3 bases remained unmatched. The CDR3 extends over 14 amino acids. CDR1 is SGHDT, CDR2 YYEEEE, per germline. Here the CDR3 DNA reads TGTGCCAGCAGCTTGACAGGGGGCTTATACGAGCAGTACTTC. As protein: CASSLTGGLYEQYF.

The chain carries TRBV6-5 and TRBJ1-5; 10 bases match TRBD1. With 5 bases clipped from V and 12 bases from J, the junction kept 4 bases outside the gene matches. The CDR3 runs to 12 residues. Per germline, CDR1 MNHEY and CDR2 SVGAGI. The CDR3 protein is CASSPGTGVQHF. CDR3 DNA sequence: TGTGCCAGCAGTCCCGGGACAGGGGTCCAGCATTTT.

V is TRBV2 and J is TRBJ2-1; D is perhaps TRBD2 (5 bases). Germline V gives CDR1 SNHLY, CDR2 FYNNEI. Deletions cut 6 bases from V and 6 bases from J, with 9 bases between. The CDR3 is made up of 12 amino acids. CDR3: CASRRLPNEQFF. CDR3 coding DNA: TGTGCCAGCAGACGACTACCCAATGAGCAGTTCTTC.

V gene TRBV19 combines with J gene TRBJ2-7, with 11 bases lining up with TRBD2. Germline CDR1 is LNHDA and CDR2 is SQIVND (reference sequence). V was pared by 5 bases and J by 5 bases, with 11 bases of the junction left unmatched. The CDR3 runs to 16 residues. The CDR3 spells CASSPSVVAGGNEQYF. In nucleotides, the CDR3 is TGTGCCAGTAGTCCGAGTGTGGTAGCGGGGGGGAACGAGCAGTACTTC.

This chain uses TRBV30 with TRBJ2-7, with D possibly matching TRBD2 (5 bases). Trimming stripped 5 bases from V and 0 bases from J, with 8 bases between. This CDR3 has 12 amino acids. CDR1 is GTSNPN, CDR2 SVGIG, per germline (reference sequence). The CDR3 protein is CAWSGDSYEQYF. CDR3 DNA: TGTGCCTGGTCCGGGGACTCCTACGAGCAGTACTTC.

V usage is TRBV12-3 or TRBV12-4 and J usage is TRBJ1-5, with 7 bases matching TRBD1. The CDR3 is 13 residues long. The V segment lost 5 bases and the J segment 5 bases; nucleotides outside the gene matches: 3. The CDR3 region is CASSLGQHQPQHF. Here the CDR3 DNA reads TGTGCCAGCAGTCTGGGACAGCATCAGCCCCAGCATTTT.

The gene calls are TRBV18 and TRBJ1-1; D unclear. Germline lookup yields CDR1 KGHSH and CDR2 LQKENI. The ends were cut back, 6 bases at V and 0 bases at J, with 14 bases in the middle. The CDR3 is 15 residues long. The DNA for the CDR3 is TGTGCCAGCTCTCGCCGGAGAGATATGAACACTGAAGCTTTCTTT. Protein: CASSRRRDMNTEAFF.

The chain couples TRBV5-1 to TRBJ2-7, with 8 nucleotides matching TRBD1. The V segment lost 2 bases and the J segment 2 bases; nucleotides outside the gene matches: 3. The CDR3 is 14 amino acids. Germline values: CDR1 SGHRS, CDR2 YFSETQ. CDR3 DNA: TGCGCCAGCAGCTTCGGGACAGGACCCTACGAGCAGTACTTC. Residues: CASSFGTGPYEQYF.

The chain employs TRBV19 and TRBJ2-6; 8 bases line up with TRBD1. The CDR3 sequence is 19 residues long. Germline V gene lookup returns CDR1 LNHDA and CDR2 SQIVND (reference sequence). Trimming at V came to 2 bases and at J to 2 bases, leaving 11 bases not matched to a gene. The CDR3 DNA follows: TGTGCCAGTAGTATAAGTTTCTGGACAGGGTTCACTGGGGCCAACGTCCTGACTTTC. Its translation: CASSISFWTGFTGANVLTF.

The V and J genes are TRBV15 and TRBJ2-5, with D maybe TRBD1 (5 bases). V lost 7 bases, J lost 1 base, and 10 bases lay in between. CDR1 is LNHNV, CDR2 YYDKDF, per germline (reference sequence). The CDR3 has 13 amino acids. The CDR3 coding sequence is TGTGCCACCAAGCACAGGATCCAAGAGACCCAGTACTTC. Protein product: CATKHRIQETQYF. The whole variable domain, remainder taken from reference TRBV15 and TRBJ2-5, is DAMVIQNPRYQVTQFGKPVTLSCSQTLNHNVMYWYQQKSSQAPKLLFHYYDKDFNNEADTPDNFQSRRPNTSFCFLDIRSPGLGDTAMYLCATKHRIQETQYFGPGTRLLVL.

The rearrangement uses TRBV10-1 and TRBJ2-7; no clear D. In germline, CDR1 is WNHNN, CDR2 SYGVQD (reference sequence). This CDR3 has 13 amino acids. Trimming stripped 0 bases from V and 6 bases from J, with 9 bases between. The CDR3 nucleotides read TGCGCCAGCAGTGAGTCCCCACCTAGCGAGCAGTACTTC. The encoded protein is CASSESPPSEQYF.

The rearrangement joins TRBV5-6 to TRBJ1-1; weak D call: TRBD1 (5 bases). The CDR3 is 16 amino acids. Deletions cut 4 bases from V and 5 bases from J, with 21 bases between. Germline V gene sequence: CDR1 SGHDT, CDR2 YYEEEE. CDR3 DNA sequence: TGTGCCAGCAGCGGGGGGTCCGGGGATCTCAGTACTGAAGCTTTCTTT. The encoded protein is CASSGGSGDLSTEAFF.

This clone came up once. The chain carries TRBV7-9 and TRBJ1-1, with TRBD1 matching 7 bases. CDR1 is SEHNR, CDR2 FQNEAQ, per germline (reference sequence). Trimming took 5 bases from V and 3 from J; bases not matched to a gene: 6. This CDR3 spans 14 amino acids. As DNA, the CDR3 is TGTGCCAGCAGCAAAATGACAGGGTACACTGAAGCTTTCTTT. This codes for CASSKMTGYTEAFF.

The gene calls are TRBV7-8 and TRBJ2-7; D may be TRBD2 (6 bases). This CDR3 region has 13 residues. Trimming shortened V by 0 bases and J by 3 bases, and 6 bases separated the two germline ends. Germline CDR1 is SGHVS and CDR2 is FQNEAQ. CDR3 DNA: TGTGCCAGCAGCTTAGCGGGGGGCTACGAGCAGTACTTC. The encoded protein is CASSLAGGYEQYF.

This clone was seen many times. The chain uses TRBV3-1 (or the pseudogene TRBV3-2) and TRBJ2-7; no reliable D call. Trimming shortened V by 5 bases and J by 7 bases, and 3 bases separated the two germline ends. This CDR3 region has 9 residues. Looked up from germline, CDR1 is LGHDT and CDR2 is YNNKEL (reference sequence). The CDR3, as DNA: TGTGCCAGCAGCTCGGAGCAGTACTTC. This gives the protein CASSSEQYF.

This sequence joins TRBV2 and TRBJ2-7; D might be TRBD1 (6 bases). V was shortened by 7 bases and J by 4 bases, with 11 bases between the two germline ends. Looked up from germline, CDR1 is SNHLY and CDR2 is FYNNEI. The CDR3 runs 12 residues. The CDR3 region has the DNA TGTGCCAGCACTCAGGGGTCTTACGAGCAGTACTTC. Translating it yields CASTQGSYEQYF. Full variable domain (missing parts from reference TRBV2 and TRBJ2-7): EPEVTQTPSHQVTQMGQEVILRCVPISNHLYFYWYRQILGQKVEFLVSFYNNEISEKSEIFDDQFSVERPDGSNFTLKIRSTKLEDSAMYFCASTQGSYEQYFGPGTRLTVT.

This chain joins TRBV27 and TRBJ1-6; D may be TRBD1 (5 bases). The V and J ends lost 3 bases and 4 bases respectively, with 7 bases between them. CDR3 length: 14 residues. Germline values: CDR1 MNHEY, CDR2 SMNVEV (reference sequence). The CDR3 spells CASSFAGYNSPLHF. CDR3 nucleotide sequence: TGTGCCAGCAGTTTTGCAGGGTATAATTCACCCCTCCACTTT.

The CDR3 here is CASSPRDRGDIYEQYF. CDR3 sequence (DNA): TGTGCCAGCAGCCCCCGGGACAGGGGTGACATCTACGAGCAGTACTTC. The chain uses TRBV7-2 and TRBJ2-7, with 10 nucleotides matching TRBD1. CDR1 is SGHTA, CDR2 FQGNSA, per germline. The CDR3 runs to 16 residues. V was pared by 5 bases and J by 3 bases, with 10 bases of the junction left unmatched.

This sequence joins TRBV5-1 and TRBJ2-7, with 7 bases that match TRBD2. The CDR3 sequence is 14 residues long. Germline V gives CDR1 SGHRS, CDR2 YFSETQ. The ends lost 4 bases at V and 9 bases at J; junction bases unmatched: 13. The DNA for the CDR3 is TGCGCCAGCAGCCCTCTGGGGAGGGGAGATCGGCAGTACTTC. Its protein product is CASSPLGRGDRQYF.

CDR3 coding DNA: TGTGCCAGCACCCCGGGGTATAATGGGGCCAACGTCCTGACTTTC. Amino acids: CASTPGYNGANVLTF. The J gene is TRBJ2-6, the V gene TRBV5-6; weak D call: TRBD2 (5 bases). Trimming stripped 6 bases from V and 3 bases from J, with 13 bases between. Germline assignment: CDR1 SGHDT and CDR2 YYEEEE. There are 15 residues in the CDR3.

This clone has more than one count but fewer than ten. The rearrangement links TRBV7-6 to TRBJ2-1; possibly TRBD2 for D (5 bases). CDR3 size: 15 residues. Germline lookup yields CDR1 SGHVS and CDR2 FNYEAQ. V was clipped by 5 bases and J by 8 bases, with 19 bases between them. In nucleotides, the CDR3 is TGTGCCAGCAGCCCACTTAGGAGGATTGGGGATGAGCAGTTCTTC. Amino acid sequence: CASSPLRRIGDEQFF.

V is TRBV7-2 and J is TRBJ1-1, with D hard to call. Germline V CDR1 and CDR2: SGHTA, FQGNSA. The length of the CDR3 is 13 residues. V shed 2 bases and J shed 7 bases, with 11 bases lying between them. This CDR3 is CASSLNSVDEAFF. CDR3 DNA: TGTGCCAGCAGCTTAAACTCTGTCGATGAAGCTTTCTTT. Complete variable domain (other parts from reference TRBV7-2 and TRBJ1-1): GAGVSQSPSNKVTEKGKDVELRCDPISGHTALYWYRQSLGQGLEFLIYFQGNSAPDKSGLPSDRFSAERTGGSVSTLTIQRTQQEDSAVYLCASSLNSVDEAFFGQGTRLTVV.

The rearrangement links TRBV18 to TRBJ2-5; tentatively, D is TRBD1 (5 bases). The CDR3 contains 15 residues. Looked up from germline, CDR1 is KGHSH and CDR2 is LQKENI. Trimming pared 5 bases from V and 0 bases from J, leaving 13 bases between. For the CDR3, the DNA is TGTGCCAGCTCAGCTCCGGACACGTACCAAGAGACCCAGTACTTC. Translated: CASSAPDTYQETQYF.

This clone was seen only a few times. The chain joins TRBV6-5 to TRBJ2-7; 7 bases are a match to TRBD2. The CDR3 spans 12 residues. Germline V CDR1 and CDR2: MNHEY, SVGAGI. V was clipped by 6 bases and J by 3 bases; unmatched bases: 2. CDR3 amino acids: CASRGGSYEQYF. In DNA, the CDR3 is TGTGCCAGCAGGGGGGGGAGCTACGAGCAGTACTTC.

J is TRBJ2-3 and V is TRBV5-6; D uncertain. V lost 2 bases, J lost 3 bases, and 4 bases lay in between. The length of the CDR3 is 12 residues. The germline V gene has CDR1 SGHDT and CDR2 YYEEEE. The CDR3: CASSFHTDTQYF. Here the CDR3 DNA reads TGTGCCAGCAGCTTCCATACAGATACGCAGTATTTT.

The CDR3 region is CASSLFGGQNTEAFF. The DNA for the CDR3 is TGCGCCAGCAGCCTGTTTGGGGGACAGAACACTGAAGCTTTCTTT. V gene TRBV5-1 combines with J gene TRBJ1-1, with D perhaps matching TRBD1 (6 bases). From germline, CDR1 is SGHRS and CDR2 YFSETQ. There are 15 residues in the CDR3. The V and J ends lost 4 bases and 1 base respectively, with 14 bases between them. Full variable domain (missing parts from reference TRBV5-1 and TRBJ1-1): KAGVTQTPRYLIKTRGQQVTLSCSPISGHRSVSWYQQTPGQGLQFLFEYFSETQRNKGNFPGRFSGRQFSNSRSEMNVSTLELGDSALYLCASSLFGGQNTEAFFGQGTRLTVV.

The chain links TRBV27 to TRBJ2-7; 7 bases are shared with TRBD2. The V gene's germline CDR1 is MNHEY and CDR2 SMNVEV (reference sequence). The CDR3 consists of 15 residues. The J segment lost 0 bases and the V segment lost 5 bases, leaving 7 bases of the junction unmatched. The CDR3 coding sequence is TGTGCCAGCAGTCCCACCGGGACTATCTCCTACGAGCAGTACTTC. Amino acid sequence: CASSPTGTISYEQYF.

The V call is TRBV13, the J call TRBJ1-1; no clear D gene. Germline values: CDR1 PRHDT, CDR2 FYEKMQ (reference sequence). The V end was cut by 3 bases, the J end by 4 bases, with 15 bases between. The CDR3 spans 15 residues. CDR3 sequence: CASSLYRSTGTEAFF. CDR3 nucleotides: TGTGCCAGCAGCTTGTACCGGAGCACGGGCACTGAAGCTTTCTTT.